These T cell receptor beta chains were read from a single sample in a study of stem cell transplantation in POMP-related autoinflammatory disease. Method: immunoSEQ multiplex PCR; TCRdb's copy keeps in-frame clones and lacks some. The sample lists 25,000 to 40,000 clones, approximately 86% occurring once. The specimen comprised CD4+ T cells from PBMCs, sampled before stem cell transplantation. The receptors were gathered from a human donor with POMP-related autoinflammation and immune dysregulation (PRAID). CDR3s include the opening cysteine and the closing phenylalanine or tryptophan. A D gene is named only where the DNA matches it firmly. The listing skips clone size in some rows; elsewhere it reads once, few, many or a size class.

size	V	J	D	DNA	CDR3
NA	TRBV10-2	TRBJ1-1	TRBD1	TGCGCCAGCAGTGAGTCCGTGACAGGGGGACGAACTGAAGCTTTCTTT	CASSESVTGGRTEAFF
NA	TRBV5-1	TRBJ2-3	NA	TGCGCCAGCAGCTTGGGGCCGGGGGAGGGCACAGATACGCAGTATTTT	CASSLGPGEGTDTQYF
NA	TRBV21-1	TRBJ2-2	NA	TGTGCCAGCAGCAGTCTCCCCCGGATAGCAGGGACCGGGGAGCTGTTTTTT	CASSSLPRIAGTGELFF
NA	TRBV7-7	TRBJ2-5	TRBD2	TGTGCCAGCAGTACTAGCGGGGGAGAGACCCAGTACTTC	CASSTSGGETQYF
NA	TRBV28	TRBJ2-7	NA	TGTGCCAGCAGTTTGGGTGTGGAGCAGTACTTC	CASSLGVEQYF
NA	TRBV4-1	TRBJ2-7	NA	TGCGCCAGCAGCCAAACCCCTGACGGGGAGCAGTACTTC	CASSQTPDGEQYF
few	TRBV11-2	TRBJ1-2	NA	TGTGCCAGCAGCTTCCCCGGGTTTGGCTACACCTTC	CASSFPGFGYTF
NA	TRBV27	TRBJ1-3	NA	TGTGCCAGCAGCCCCCGGGGGCCTGGAAACACCATATATTTT	CASSPRGPGNTIYF
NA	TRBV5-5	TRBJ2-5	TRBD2	TGTGCCAGCAGCCAGACTAGCGGGAGAACCCAGTACTTC	CASSQTSGRTQYF
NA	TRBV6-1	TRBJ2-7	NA	TGTGCCAGCAGTGGGGACCCGGGCCCCTACGAGCAGTACTTC	CASSGDPGPYEQYF
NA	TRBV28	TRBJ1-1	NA	TGTGCCAGCAGCCTATCTGGACCGCTGAACACTGAAGCTTTCTTT	CASSLSGPLNTEAFF
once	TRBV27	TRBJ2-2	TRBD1	TGTGCCAGCAGTTTAGTGGGACAGCTCGGGGAGCTGTTTTTT	CASSLVGQLGELFF
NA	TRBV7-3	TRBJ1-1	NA	TGTGCCAGCAGCCGGACAGTGAACACTGAAGCTTTCTTT	CASSRTVNTEAFF
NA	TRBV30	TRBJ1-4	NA	TGTGCCTGCGGGGGTCTCCAAAACCTTAATGAAAAACTGTTTTTT	CACGGLQNLNEKLFF
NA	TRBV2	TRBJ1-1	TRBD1	TGTGCCAGCAGCATTGGACAGGGGGCAGGTACTGAAGCTTTCTTT	CASSIGQGAGTEAFF
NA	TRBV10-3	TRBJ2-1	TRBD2	TGTGCCATCACCGAGGGGCCAGGCGGGGGGTACAATGAGCAGTTCTTC	CAITEGPGGGYNEQFF
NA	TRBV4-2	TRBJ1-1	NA	TGTGCCAGCAGCCAAGTCCGGGGTAACACTGAGGCTTTCTTT	CASSQVRGNTEAFF
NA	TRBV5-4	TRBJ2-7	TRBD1	TGTGCCAGCAGCCGGGGACAGGGGGTTTACGAGCAGTACTTC	CASSRGQGVYEQYF
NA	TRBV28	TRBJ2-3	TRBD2	TGTGCCAGCAGTTCCCCTAGCGGGGGGGGCACAGATACGCAGTATTTT	CASSSPSGGGTDTQYF
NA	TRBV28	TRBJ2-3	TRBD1	TGTGCCAGCAGCACGCCACAGGGGGCGGGAACAGATACGCAGTATTTT	CASSTPQGAGTDTQYF
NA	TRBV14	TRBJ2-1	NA	TGTGCCAGCAGCCAAGTAAGGCAGGCGGAGCAGTTCTTC	CASSQVRQAEQFF
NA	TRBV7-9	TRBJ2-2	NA	TGTGCCAGCAGCTTCCTCAATAGTGGTACCGGGGAGCTGTTTTTT	CASSFLNSGTGELFF
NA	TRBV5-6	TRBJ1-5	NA	TGTGCCAGCAGCTCCCTAACGGCTCTTCATCAGCCCCAGCATTTT	CASSSLTALHQPQHF
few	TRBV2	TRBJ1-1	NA	TGTGCCAGCGTAGGGAGGCGCACTGAAGCTTTCTTT	CASVGRRTEAFF